This T cell receptor (beta chain) was profiled in a study of tumor-infiltrating lymphocytes in primary liver carcinoma. The wider study: The patient population consisted of men and women between 30 and 69 years of age.

The germline V gene has CDR1 SGHDT and CDR2 YYEEEE. This CDR3 has 13 amino acids. Each 20-30 mg portion of unsorted bulk tissue served as the source for co-extraction of RNA and DNA. Samples came from superior, inferior, lateral poles and tumor centre. Viable tumor cells exceeded 85% in all tumor samples. A primer matching the constant region was used to make TCR beta cDNA from approximately 0.55 ug of total RNA. Slightly modified ARM-PCR served as the procedure for the TCR beta libraries. These libraries came from three rounds of nested multiplex PCR. The two initial PCR rounds, 9 to 11 cycles each, used TRBV1-TRBV30 forward and C-beta reverse primers. TCRdb re-called the multiplex PCR reads with MiXCR, one entry per CDR3 protein. This sample yields roughly 120,000 distinct CDR3 sequences, of which approximately 70% are seen a single time; around 8.5% belongs to the top ten. With regard to this clonotype: This may arise from a read error, as a much more abundant clone is one base away.

The receptor's source is a woman between 55 and 75 years old with primary liver carcinoma and hepatitis B virus infection. The chain is built from TRBV5-6 and TRBJ1-2; D remains unclear. The specimen sequenced was liver tumor tissue from sampling region 1. Subset in this sample: tumor region T1, superior pole. Here the CDR3 DNA reads TGTGCCAGCAGCTTAAGGCAGAACTATGACTACACCTTC. Protein: CASSLRQNYDYTF.